This T cell receptor (beta chain) was retrieved from a study of cytomegalovirus exposure and HLA in healthy donors. Donors were nominally healthy when sampled, though unrecorded immune exposures were likely. Whole-study findings and limits: Immune exposure data for these donors was limited to CMV serostatus. Cytomegalovirus-associated TCR beta chains were listed, numbering around 150.

Concerning this clone: Its specificity is not known.

Trimming cost V 0 bases and J 6 bases, with 6 bases left between them. CDR3 length equals 13 residues. The germline gives CDR1 MNHEY, CDR2 SVGAGI. A multiplex PCR was run with 60 Vbeta primers and 13 Jbeta primers. Some clones are missing from TCRdb's copy, which holds only in-frame ones; the method was immunoSEQ multiplex PCR. The data show 120,000 or so clones, approximately 84% seen once. The clonotype was recovered from a man in his late teens or twenties in good health and CMV-seropositive. The sequencing sample was made of PBMCs. V is TRBV6-5 and J is TRBJ1-5; D uncertain. In nucleotides, the CDR3 is TGTGCCAGCAGTTACTCCAGTATTCAGCCCCAGCATTTT. This translates into CASSYSSIQPQHF.